What follows are 20 T cell receptor beta chains derived from one specimen sequenced in a study of T cells in Graves' hyperthyroidism and ophthalmopathy. TCR beta CDR3 regions were amplified from RNA transcripts. Carried out on the TCR CDR3, a first-round RT-PCR used the HTBI primer set. TCRdb analysed the multiplex PCR reads with MiXCR anew, one entry per CDR3 protein. This table holds around 400,000 distinct CDR3 sequences, 15% to 19% found once. The sequenced material came from blood. All receptors derive from a young woman with Graves' hyperthyroidism that later progressed to Graves' ophthalmopathy.

This chain joins TRBV19 and TRBJ2-1, with 11 bases that match TRBD2. The CDR3 contains 16 residues. Germline assignment: CDR1 LNHDA and CDR2 SQIVND (reference sequence). V shed 6 bases and J 9 bases; nucleotides not matched to a gene: 13. The CDR3 nucleotides are TGTGCCAGTAGCCCCTGGGTAGCGGGAGGGCCGGGTGAGCAGTTCTTC. Protein product: CASSPWVAGGPGEQFF.

This clonotype was seen repeatedly, ten times or more. The rearrangement uses TRBV6-1 and TRBJ1-1; D unclear. The germline V and J ends were trimmed by 6 bases and 4 bases, with 21 bases remaining between them. The CDR3 is made up of 16 amino acids. Germline V gene lookup returns CDR1 MNHNS and CDR2 SASEGT. CDR3: CASSQEDTNWGTEAFF. In DNA, the CDR3 is TGTGCCAGCAGCCAAGAAGACACTAATTGGGGCACTGAAGCTTTCTTT.

This clonotype was counted ten times or more. This chain links TRBV7-6 with TRBJ2-5, with D unresolved. The V gene's germline CDR1 is SGHVS and CDR2 FNYEAQ. The CDR3 consists of 15 residues. Trimming took 1 base from V and 5 from J, leaving 14 bases between them. CDR3 coding DNA: TGTGCCAGCAGCTTAGGTAGTGGGGTGGAGGAGACCCAGTACTTC. Protein product: CASSLGSGVEETQYF.

In this sample, this clonotype turned up a few times. An end of the junction does not agree with germline; a read error may underlie this. This chain joins TRBV6-5 and TRBJ2-3, with D tentatively TRBD1 (6 bases). The CDR3 has 15 amino acids. Per germline, CDR1 MNHEY and CDR2 SVGAGI. The CDR3 DNA sequence: TGTACCAGCAGTTACACCGGACAGCCCACAGATACGCAGTATTTT. This translates into CTSSYTGQPTDTQYF.

This clonotype was seen many times. This rearrangement joins TRBV28 to TRBJ1-1; maybe TRBD1 (5 bases). The CDR3 totals 14 residues. V lost 3 bases to trimming and J lost 1 base, with 9 bases between them. CDR1 is MDHEN, CDR2 SYDVKM, per germline. CDR3 DNA sequence: TGTGCCAGCAGTTTGGGCAGGGCGAACACTGAAGCTTTCTTT. Translation: CASSLGRANTEAFF.

This clonotype was observed a handful of times. This rearrangement joins TRBV27 to TRBJ2-7, with 7 bases matching TRBD2. CDR3 length equals 14 residues. V was pared by 8 bases and J by 2 bases, with 9 bases of the junction left unmatched. Germline CDR1 reads MNHEY; CDR2 reads SMNVEV (reference sequence). The CDR3 DNA is TGTGCCAGCCAAAAGGGAGGGGCGGCCTACGAGCAGTACTTC. Its translation: CASQKGGAAYEQYF.

This clonotype has just one count. The chain joins TRBV27 to TRBJ2-7, with a weak D call TRBD2 (5 bases). The CDR3 consists of 13 residues. Germline loops: CDR1 MNHEY, CDR2 SMNVEV (reference sequence). V was cut by 6 bases and J by 5 bases, with 14 bases left in between. The DNA of the CDR3 is TGTGCCAGCAGCGACGGGGAGTTCCACGAGCAGTACTTC. Its translation is CASSDGEFHEQYF.

This clonotype has at least ten counts. This chain uses TRBV3-1 with TRBJ1-1, with D uncertain. Trimming took 1 base from V and 4 from J, leaving 4 bases between them. Germline CDR1 is LGHDT and CDR2 is YNNKEL (reference sequence). The CDR3 has 12 residues. In DNA, the CDR3 is TGTGCCAGCAGCCAAGGGGTCACTGAAGCTTTCTTT. Its protein product is CASSQGVTEAFF.

In this sample, this clonotype turned up many times. The rearrangement uses TRBV11-2 and TRBJ2-3; 10 bases are shared with TRBD2. V was clipped by 1 base and J by 3 bases; unmatched bases: 7. Germline CDR1 and CDR2: SGHAT and FQNNGV. The CDR3 spans 17 residues. In DNA, the CDR3 is TGTGCCAGCAGCTTAGTTGCTAGCGGGAGAGGAACAGATACGCAGTATTTT. This sequence encodes CASSLVASGRGTDTQYF.

The chain combines TRBV18 with TRBJ2-5; D remains ambiguous. CDR1 and CDR2 (germline): KGHSH, LQKENI. This CDR3 contains 17 residues. V dropped 3 bases and J dropped 4 bases, with 21 bases sitting between them. The CDR3 region has the DNA TGTGCCAGCTCACCTACCTTGAGCCTCGGGCTCGGAGAGACCCAGTACTTC. Translation gives CASSPTLSLGLGETQYF. The full variable domain, in which reference TRBV18 and TRBJ2-5 provide the parts outside the CDR3, is NAGVMQNPRHLVRRRGQEARLRCSPMKGHSHVYWYRQLPEEGLKFMVYLQKENIIDESGMPKERFSAEFPKEGPSILRIQQVVRGDSAAYFCASSPTLSLGLGETQYFGPGTRLLVL.

The gene calls are TRBV19 and TRBJ2-7; the match to TRBD1 covers 12 bases. The ends lost 5 bases at V and 4 bases at J; junction bases unmatched: 15. The CDR3 totals 18 residues. Germline V gene lookup returns CDR1 LNHDA and CDR2 SQIVND (reference sequence). The CDR3 spells CASSRRGTGGALAYEQYF. CDR3 bases: TGTGCCAGTAGTCGCCGGGGGACAGGGGGCGCTCTGGCTTACGAGCAGTACTTC.

This clonotype has at least ten counts. One end of the junction does not line up with germline, which may come from a read error. The chain carries TRBV5-1 and TRBJ2-7; D is possibly TRBD1 (6 bases). CDR1 and CDR2 (germline): SGHRS, YFSETQ. The CDR3 extends over 12 amino acids. The DNA for the CDR3 is TGTGCCAGCTCACTACAGGGCTACGAGCAGTACTTC. Translation: CASSLQGYEQYF.

Notes on this clonotype: A read error is possible here, since a much larger clone lies one base away. The rearrangement links TRBV5-1 to TRBJ2-1; D remains unclear. The CDR3 runs 13 residues. Germline loops: CDR1 SGHRS, CDR2 YFSETQ. Between the trimmed V and J ends, which lost 4 bases and 8 bases, there was a span of 13 bases. The CDR3 loop is CASSLRATHEQFF. As DNA, the CDR3 is TGCGCCAGCAGCCTAAGGGCTACTCATGAGCAGTTCTTC.

This chain uses TRBV28 with TRBJ2-7; TRBD2 aligns across 11 bases. V was clipped by 3 bases and J by 6 bases; unmatched bases: 7. CDR3 length equals 15 residues. The V gene's germline CDR1 is MDHEN and CDR2 SYDVKM. For the CDR3, the DNA is TGTGCCAGCAGTTTCTGGCTAGCGGGAGGATCCGAGCAGTACTTC. It is translated as CASSFWLAGGSEQYF. Full variable domain (outside the CDR3, taken from reference TRBV28 and TRBJ2-7): DVKVTQSSRYLVKRTGEKVFLECVQDMDHENMFWYRQDPGLGLRLIYFSYDVKMKEKGDIPEGYSVSREKKERFSLILESASTNQTSMYLCASSFWLAGGSEQYFGPGTRLTVT.

Details on this clonotype: A much larger clone sits a single nucleotide away, making a read error possible. The rearrangement uses TRBV4-1 and TRBJ2-1, with a tentative D call TRBD2 (6 bases). CDR3 length: 14 amino acids. CDR1 is MGHRA and CDR2 is YSYEKL in the germline V gene. The CDR3 DNA follows: TGCGCCAGCAGCCAAGAAGTTGCGGGGCTTGAGAAGTTCTTC. It encodes CASSQEVAGLEKFF.

The chain recombines TRBV19 with TRBJ2-1; D gene uncertain. This CDR3 has 15 amino acids. V gave up 0 bases and J gave up 2 bases, with 8 bases separating them. Germline CDR1 is LNHDA and CDR2 is SQIVND (reference sequence). CDR3 coding DNA: TGTGCCAGTAGTATAGACATTCCCCCCTACAATGAGCAGTTCTTC. It is translated as CASSIDIPPYNEQFF.

This clonotype turned up a few times. A much larger clonotype is one base distant, so this may be a read error. This sequence joins TRBV11-2 and TRBJ1-1; a possible D gene is TRBD1 (6 bases). Germline V lookup: CDR1 SGHAT, CDR2 FQNNGV. The CDR3 runs 14 residues. The CDR3 nucleotides are TGTGCCGGCAGCCGCCTGGGGGGCTTGACTGAAGCTTTCTTT. Its translation: CAGSRLGGLTEAFF. Combining the CDR3 with reference TRBV11-2 and TRBJ1-1 gives the whole variable domain EAGVAQSPRYKIIEKRQSVAFWCNPISGHATLYWYQQILGQGPKLLIQFQNNGVVDDSQLPKDRFSAERLKGVDSTLKIQPAKLEDSAVYLCAGSRLGGLTEAFFGQGTRLTVV.

This clonotype occurred many times. This chain links TRBV10-3 with TRBJ2-5, with TRBD2 identical over 13 bases. V was pared by 4 bases and J by 2 bases, with 7 bases of the junction left unmatched. CDR1 is ENHRY, CDR2 SYGVKD, per germline. This CDR3 comprises 17 residues. As DNA, the CDR3 is TGTGCCATCAGTGGGACTAGCGGGAGTTTATCACAAGAGACCCAGTACTTC. This codes for CAISGTSGSLSQETQYF.

This clonotype was seen repeatedly, ten times or more. V gene TRBV5-6 combines with J gene TRBJ2-3, with 13 positions matching TRBD2. The V and J ends lost 2 bases and 4 bases, in that order; junction bases with no gene match: 10. The germline CDR1 and CDR2 sequences are SGHDT and YYEEEE. The CDR3 loop spans 18 amino acids. CDR3 protein: CASSFGTSGTLLPDTQYF. The CDR3 coding sequence is TGTGCCAGCAGCTTTGGGACTAGCGGGACTTTACTCCCAGATACGCAGTATTTT.

This clonotype was picked up many times. The J gene is TRBJ2-5, the V gene TRBV27; D may be TRBD2 (5 bases). Germline CDR1 reads MNHEY; CDR2 reads SMNVEV (reference sequence). Trimming removed 5 bases from V and 7 bases from J, with 17 bases in between. The length of the CDR3 is 14 residues. Written as DNA, the CDR3 is TGTGCCAGCAGTCCCGGACTCCGGGTAGGGACCCAGTACTTC. It is translated as CASSPGLRVGTQYF.